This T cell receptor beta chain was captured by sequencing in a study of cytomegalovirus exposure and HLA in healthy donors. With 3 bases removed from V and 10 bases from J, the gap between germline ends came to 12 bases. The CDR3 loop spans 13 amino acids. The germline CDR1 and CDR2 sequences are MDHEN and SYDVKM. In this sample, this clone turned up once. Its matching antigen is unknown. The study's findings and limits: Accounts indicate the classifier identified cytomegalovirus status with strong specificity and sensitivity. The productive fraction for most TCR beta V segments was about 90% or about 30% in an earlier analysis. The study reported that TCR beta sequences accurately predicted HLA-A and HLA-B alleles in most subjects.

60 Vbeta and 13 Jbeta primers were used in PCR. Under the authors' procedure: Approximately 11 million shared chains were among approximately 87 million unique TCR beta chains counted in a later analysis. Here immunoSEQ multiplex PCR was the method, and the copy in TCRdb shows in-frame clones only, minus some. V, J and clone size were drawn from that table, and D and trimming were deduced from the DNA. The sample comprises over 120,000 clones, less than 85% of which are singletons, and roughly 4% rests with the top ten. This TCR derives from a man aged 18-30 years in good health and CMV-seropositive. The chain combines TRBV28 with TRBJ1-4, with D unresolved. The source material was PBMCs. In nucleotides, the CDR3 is TGTGCCAGCAGTTTTGACGGGGTGGGAAAACTGTTTTTT. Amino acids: CASSFDGVGKLFF.